This T cell receptor beta chain was sequenced in a study of cytomegalovirus exposure and HLA in healthy donors (dated by TCRdb to the late 2010s). About the study as a whole: According to an earlier analysis of 587 of the donors, about 179 million T cells yielded roughly 100 million unique TCR beta sequences and approximately 300 Gb of sequence data. In an earlier analysis of 500 to 650 of the donors, high-throughput TCR beta sequencing was used to judge whether each TCR beta V gene segment behaved as functional or pseudogenic. The number of typed donors differed by locus: about 629-640 for A, B, C, DRB1 and DQB1; some 540 for DQA1; 606 for DPA1; and roughly 470 for DPB1. The study was designed to test whether signatures of past pathogen exposure could be identified by cataloging public T cell receptors. Four or five DR-DQ haplotypes were handled as single units for association and clustering, since linkage in the cohort was strong. Rather than drawing on any new phenotypic data, the later analysis identified candidate immune exposures from TCR beta sequences and the way those sequences occurred across donors. Using immunosequencing, the study profiled T cell repertoires from 666 subjects and related those repertoires to cytomegalovirus serostatus. To study patterns of TCR occurrence, a later analysis re-analyzed previously published TCR beta repertoires from several hundred donors and added high-resolution HLA genotyping. On average, over 200,000 unique TCR beta nucleotide sequences were sequenced per donor among a few hundred genotyped donors of the cohort, with roughly 18% of those sequences being non-productive. A later genetic analysis used genome-wide SNP genotypes for about three fifths of the roughly 700 donors, treating that subset as a discovery cohort. Among the roughly 390 genotyped donors, 75% to 90% belonged to the genetic ancestry cluster associated with self-reported Caucasian donors. An early release covering roughly 600 HLA-typed donors comprised about 300 gigabases of sequencing data and roughly 86 million unique TCR sequences. All discovery cohort repertoires had been generated using a single sequencing platform. A separate validation cohort of roughly 120 different subjects was used in addition to the roughly 700-subject first cohort. HLA typing included class I and class II loci at four-digit resolution. Donor age, sex, ethnicity and CMV serostatus were compiled alongside the repertoire data. To predict cytomegalovirus infection status, the study brought together high-throughput TCR immunosequencing, statistical association of individual TCRs with disease status, and machine learning. What the authors observed across the whole study: The authors suggested that the approach could potentially be extended to other disease states and immunological phenotypes. In an earlier analysis of around 500 of the donors, most TCR beta V segments appeared in productive rearrangements about 87% or about 30% of the time, broadly matching IMGT annotations. Compared with equally common non-associated chains, HLA-associated TCR beta chains in a later analysis were more clonally expanded and had lower generation probabilities. According to a later analysis, parvovirus B19, influenza, CMV and Epstein-Barr virus appeared linked to several top co-occurrence clusters. A later genetic analysis associated a missense DCLRE1C variant with V-gene and J-gene trimming of TCR beta chains, and an independent cohort replicated the association. Strong co-occurrence of HLA alleles, especially DR and DQ, made assigning TCR associations to individual alleles difficult. In the study, some 180 TCR beta chains were listed as associated with cytomegalovirus. A further reported finding was that TCR beta sequences accurately predicted the HLA-A and HLA-B alleles for most subjects in the first cohort. The earlier analysis of about 600 of the donors excluded approximately 15 rarely observed V segments, including chromosome 9 orphons, because counts were too low. In vitro tests confirmed that a few of the cytomegalovirus-associated TCR beta chains recognize cytomegalovirus antigens. In this cohort, only TCR beta chains were sequenced, and detectable features were limited by the absence of alpha or paired-chain data. Roughly uniform sequencing depth across donors was assumed in presence/absence analyses, although this assumption may not hold. The classifier was reported to diagnose cytomegalovirus status with high specificity and sensitivity in both the original cohort and the validation cohort. The 87-base-pair reads could not distinguish some IMGT-functional V segments, including TRBV6-2 and TRBV6-3, so those segments were excluded. The only immune exposure information available for the cohort was CMV serostatus. Because HLA typing was missing for some donors at each locus, association tests included only the typed subset. According to a later analysis, most CMV-associated TCR beta chains appeared to be HLA-restricted, and the HLA associations seemed to be driven largely by CMV exposure. In a later analysis, the rate of TCR association differed among HLA loci, with DRB1 alleles having the most associated TCRs and HLA-C alleles having the fewest. Linkage disequilibrium might explain the correlated functional status among segregating V segments, but an unknown experimental factor could not be ruled out. A cluster of highly shared sequence variants was judged likely to represent a technical artifact of the sequencing pipeline. While some public TCRs were present in many individuals, most TCR sequences turned up only very rarely across donors. A later genetic analysis reported fewer N-insertions in productive TCRs among donors in an Asian-associated ancestry cluster than the roughly 620-donor mean. A later analysis associated about 17,000 TCR beta sequences with specific HLA alleles at a false discovery rate of 0.05.

The cohort consisted of approximately 690 healthy bone marrow donors. Cohort members were all nominally healthy when sampled, although unrecorded immune exposures were likely present. The donor tested CMV seronegative and was one of the 352 seronegative cohort members. Each donor provided a peripheral blood sample, and peripheral blood mononuclear cells were used for TCR beta sequencing. Genomic DNA was extracted from the blood cell samples with the Qiagen DNeasy Blood Extraction Kit. Based on the germline V gene (reference sequence), the CDR1 and CDR2 sequences are MNHEY and SMNVEV. Trimming removed 5 bases from V and 4 bases from J; the gene matches leave 13 bases unexplained. CDR3 length: 19 amino acids, cysteine to phenylalanine. Solely the CDR3 DNA is kept, with 57 bases framed from the first base. Libraries came from the immunoSEQ multiplex PCR assay. For the multiplex PCR, a mixture combining 60 forward primers for TCR Vbeta segments and 13 reverse primers for TCR Jbeta segments was used. The CDR3 region of rearranged TCR beta genes was amplified from genomic DNA by a multiplex PCR assay. On the Illumina HiSeq System, the amplified TCR beta libraries were sequenced as 87-base-pair reads. From the authors' description of their analysis: In a later analysis, tens of millions of unique TCR beta chains were counted across the approximately 640 repertoires, and about 10 million of these chains were shared by at least two donors. Raw reads were error-corrected and collapsed into unique sequences with a nearest-neighbor algorithm that merged closely related sequences to remove PCR and sequencing errors. To assign V, D and J gene segments, CDR3 sequences were aligned to IMGT reference sequences. Each retained sequence needed at least a six-nucleotide match to both a V gene segment and a J gene segment. A rearrangement was called productive if the CDR3 had no stop codons and remained in frame with V and J, and every other rearrangement was called non-productive. CDR3 was defined by IMGT convention, running from the second conserved V-encoded cysteine to the conserved J-encoded phenylalanine. Sequences without an unambiguous match to a single V gene segment were excluded from the earlier analysis of several hundred of the donors. An earlier analysis of 550 to 650 of the donors classified V segments as functional when productive rearrangements were above 56.7% and as segregating when the standard deviation between donors was above 5%. A statistical classification framework was built for diagnosing cytomegalovirus status from the catalog of TCR beta chain sequences. In a later analysis, TCR nucleotide sequences were compared against IMGT/GENE-DB human TR gene sequences so that V and J genes could be assigned. The TCRdist pipeline was used in a later analysis to assign CDR3 sequences and most-parsimonious VDJ recombination scenarios. A later analysis defined each TCR beta chain by its CDR3 amino acid sequence plus V-gene family, and excluded reads lacking a unique V-gene family. In a later analysis, fewer than 650 highly shared, low-generation-probability nucleotide sequences were removed to address suspected cross-contamination and a sequencing artifact. A later analysis calculated a clonal expansion index for each public chain from normalized within-repertoire ranks of inferred template counts. A later analysis computed generation probabilities with a VDJ recombination model fitted to out-of-frame rearrangements, and checked the results against IGoR. A later analysis scored TCR-TCR, TCR-HLA and TCR-CMV co-occurrence with hypergeometric tests, applying a repertoire-size bias correction to TCR pairs. In a later analysis, false discovery rates were estimated by permuting HLA or CMV assignments 20 times. A later analysis grouped co-occurring TCRs with DBSCAN, adding TCRdist sequence similarity when clustering within HLA-allele-positive subsets. For co-occurrence clustering, repertoires with fewer than 30,000 or more than 120,000 public chains were excluded, along with five repertoires with anomalous nucleotide sharing. TCRdb stores this immuneACCESS table with in-frame sequences only. Part of the clones is absent; in the studies checked, under half of the shortfall reflects unresolved V genes, and no reason is known for the rest. V, J and clone size are taken as reported in that table, and D and trimming were inferred from the DNA itself. This sample comprises 160,000 or so clones, around 78% of them detected only once. The ten largest clones add up to roughly 1% of the sample.

Worth noting for this clone: Its specific antigen is unknown. Base qualities are missing; no much larger clone stands one base away.

The sequencing sample was made of PBMCs. The chain joins TRBV27 to TRBJ2-2; the central 13 bases match TRBD2. This TCR was sampled from a woman in her thirties or forties in good health and CMV-seronegative. The CDR3 in this case is CASSGGLAGVTARTGELFF. The nucleotides are TGTGCCAGCAGTGGAGGACTAGCGGGAGTCACGGCGCGCACCGGGGAGCTGTTTTTT.